These 5 T cell receptor beta chains share one sample of origin, sequenced in a study of cytomegalovirus exposure and HLA in healthy donors. Assay used: immunoSEQ multiplex PCR; TCRdb lists only in-frame clones, some missing. The sample has about 170,000 clones; approximately 89% are singletons. The sequenced sample consisted of PBMCs. The origin of the receptors is a woman younger than 30 in good health and CMV-seropositive.

The V and J genes are TRBV6-5 and TRBJ2-5; TRBD2 matches 7 bases. Germline values: CDR1 MNHEY, CDR2 SVGAGI. V was clipped by 5 bases and J by 4 bases; unmatched bases: 4. The CDR3 is 13 residues long. CDR3 sequence (DNA): TGTGCCAGCAGTGGACTAGGTCGAGAGACCCAGTACTTC. Encoded protein: CASSGLGRETQYF.

The rearrangement links TRBV30 to TRBJ2-1; 11 bases map to TRBD2. Germline loops: CDR1 GTSNPN, CDR2 SVGIG (reference sequence). V lost 5 bases to trimming and J lost 0 bases; unmatched junction nucleotides: 6. The CDR3 runs to 16 residues. DNA for the CDR3: TGTGCCTGGGGGACTAGCGGAGGAAGCTCCTACAATGAGCAGTTCTTC. Translation: CAWGTSGGSSYNEQFF.

The rearrangement links TRBV6-1 to TRBJ1-5; tentatively, D is TRBD1 (5 bases). From germline, CDR1 is MNHNS and CDR2 SASEGT. V was pared by 4 bases and J by 5 bases, with 9 bases between. The CDR3 totals 13 residues. The CDR3 is CASSAGRDQPQHF. CDR3 coding DNA: TGTGCCAGCAGTGCAGGGAGGGATCAGCCCCAGCATTTT.

J is TRBJ1-3 and V is TRBV7-2; unclear D gene. The CDR3 loop spans 15 amino acids. Deletions cut 4 bases from V and 4 bases from J, with 14 bases between. The germline gives CDR1 SGHTA, CDR2 FQGNSA. The CDR3 DNA reads as TGTGCCAGCAGCTCAGGTCCCTTGGCGGGAAACACCATATATTTT. It translates to CASSSGPLAGNTIYF.

The J gene is TRBJ1-2, the V gene TRBV7-3; TRBD1 is a possible D gene (5 bases). The germline V gene encodes CDR1 SGHTA and CDR2 FQGTGA. This CDR3 spans 13 amino acids. The V and J ends lost 2 bases and 6 bases respectively, with 10 bases between them. The chain's CDR3 is CASSLGGGDGYTF. Written as DNA, the CDR3 is TGTGCCAGCAGCTTAGGGGGAGGAGATGGCTACACCTTC.